Shown below are 12 T cell receptor beta chains from a single sample sequenced in a study of blood T cell repertoires in COVID-19. The protocol was immunoSEQ multiplex PCR, while the TCRdb copy is restricted to in-frame clones and leaves out a portion. The sample shows about 200,000 clones, about 85% of them seen only once. The source material was PBMCs or T cells enriched from blood (not recorded which). The origin of the receptors is a man aged 35 to 55 who had recovered from COVID-19.

The chain recombines TRBV12-5 with TRBJ2-5, with TRBD2 matching 7 bases. The junction had 4 bases not matched to a gene; V was cut back by 2 bases and J by 7 bases. Germline lookup yields CDR1 LGHNT and CDR2 FRNRAP. The CDR3 sequence is 13 residues long. The DNA of the CDR3 is TGTGCTAGTGGTTTGTTCGGCGGGGGGACCCAGTACTTC. Its translation is CASGLFGGGTQYF.

This chain connects TRBV12-3 or TRBV12-4 to TRBJ1-1; the D is unclear. CDR3 size: 13 residues. Trimming pared 6 bases from V and 0 bases from J, leaving 8 bases between. CDR3 sequence: CASRPIMNTEAFF. DNA for the CDR3: TGTGCCAGCAGGCCTATAATGAACACTGAAGCTTTCTTT.

This chain connects TRBV5-1 to TRBJ1-1; D remains ambiguous. CDR3 size: 16 residues. Germline V lookup: CDR1 SGHRS, CDR2 YFSETQ. The germline V and J ends were trimmed by 4 bases and 0 bases, with 16 bases remaining between them. CDR3 DNA sequence: TGCGCCAGCAGCCCAGAACCCATATCAATGAACACTGAAGCTTTCTTT. Its translation: CASSPEPISMNTEAFF.

The chain employs TRBV28 and TRBJ1-1; D might be TRBD1 (6 bases). Germline CDR1 is MDHEN and CDR2 is SYDVKM. V lost 2 bases and J 3 bases, leaving 13 bases between the germline ends. The length of the CDR3 is 15 residues. This CDR3 is CASSLNTGKYTEAFF. The CDR3 bases are TGTGCCAGCAGTTTAAATACAGGGAAGTACACTGAAGCTTTCTTT.

For the CDR3, the DNA is TGCGCCAGCAGCCAACAGGGGTCAGGAGAGACCCAGTACTTC. Encoded protein: CASSQQGSGETQYF. The chain has TRBV4-1 and TRBJ2-5, with a weak D call TRBD1 (6 bases). The CDR3 is made up of 14 amino acids. The ends were cut back, 2 bases at V and 4 bases at J, with 11 bases in the middle. Germline-derived CDR1 and CDR2 are MGHRA and YSYEKL.

The V call is TRBV19, the J call TRBJ1-5; D remains unclear. The CDR3 has 13 amino acids. The ends were cut back, 4 bases at V and 4 bases at J, with 8 bases in the middle. Per germline, CDR1 LNHDA and CDR2 SQIVND (reference sequence). DNA of the CDR3: TGTGCCAGTAGTACCACGGGAAATCAGCCCCAGCATTTT. This sequence encodes CASSTTGNQPQHF. The full variable domain, in which reference TRBV19 and TRBJ1-5 provide the parts outside the CDR3, is DGGITQSPKYLFRKEGQNVTLSCEQNLNHDAMYWYRQDPGQGLRLIYYSQIVNDFQKGDIAEGYSVSREKKESFPLTVTSAQKNPTAFYLCASSTTGNQPQHFGDGTRLSIL.

J is TRBJ2-7 and V is TRBV24-1; 10 nucleotides line up with TRBD1. This CDR3 spans 13 amino acids. The V and J ends lost 5 bases and 5 bases, in that order; junction bases with no gene match: 2. Germline CDR1 is KGHDR and CDR2 is SFDVKD. The CDR3 DNA reads TGTGCCACCAGTGTCGGGACAGGGGACGAGCAGTACTTC. Amino acid sequence: CATSVGTGDEQYF.

A single count supports this clone. V and J are TRBV9 and TRBJ2-1; D perhaps matches TRBD2 (5 bases). CDR3 size: 15 residues. Trimming took 4 bases from V and 0 from J, leaving 11 bases between them. Germline CDR1 and CDR2: SGDLS and YYNGEE. The CDR3 is CASSSGLGSYNEQFF. CDR3 nucleotide sequence: TGTGCCAGCAGCAGCGGACTTGGCTCCTACAATGAGCAGTTCTTC.

The chain has TRBV4-1 and TRBJ2-3; D gene uncertain. The CDR3 runs 16 residues. V lost 2 bases to trimming and J lost 1 base, with 13 bases between them. In germline, CDR1 is MGHRA, CDR2 YSYEKL. The DNA of the CDR3 is TGCGCCAGCAGCCAAAGAACTGAGTTAGGCACAGATACGCAGTATTTT. Amino acid sequence: CASSQRTELGTDTQYF.

This chain uses TRBV27 with TRBJ2-3; D gene ambiguous. Between the trimmed V and J ends, which lost 2 bases and 4 bases, there was a span of 10 bases. CDR3 length: 14 amino acids. Germline assignment: CDR1 MNHEY and CDR2 SMNVEV (reference sequence). CDR3 sequence (DNA): TGTGCCAGCAGTTTAGGCGGAGTGCCAGATACGCAGTATTTT. It translates to CASSLGGVPDTQYF.

Only a few counts were recorded for this clone. The chain is built from TRBV2 and TRBJ1-2; TRBD1 matches 7 bases. V was pared by 6 bases and J by 2 bases, with 9 bases of the junction left unmatched. Germline CDR1 is SNHLY and CDR2 is FYNNEI. This CDR3 region has 15 residues. The CDR3 sequence is CASRITGARNYGYTF. CDR3 nucleotides: TGTGCCAGCAGAATAACAGGGGCGCGGAACTATGGCTACACCTTC.

This rearrangement joins TRBV28 to TRBJ1-3, with a tentative D call TRBD1 (5 bases). Looked up from germline, CDR1 is MDHEN and CDR2 is SYDVKM. This CDR3 has 15 residues. This CDR3 reads CATGPGVSSGNTIYF. The CDR3 DNA reads as TGTGCGACGGGGCCGGGGGTCTCCTCTGGAAACACCATATATTTT.